Detailed here is one TCR beta chain. Produced via immunoSEQ multiplex PCR; TCRdb's table is partial and in-frame only. The data hold around 68,000 clones, with 87% observed a single time. This CDR3 comprises 13 residues. Germline CDR1 SGHTA, CDR2 FQGTGA. The V and J ends lost 5 bases and 4 bases respectively, with 11 bases between them. These data belong to a study of blood T cell repertoires in COVID-19. The sequenced sample was peripheral blood. The clonotype comes from a woman aged 50 to 65 with acute or convalescent COVID-19. The genes are TRBV7-3 and TRBJ1-1; D is ambiguous. CDR3 nucleotides: TGTGCCAGCAGCCAGACACCGCGCACTGAAGCTTTCTTT. The encoded protein is CASSQTPRTEAFF.